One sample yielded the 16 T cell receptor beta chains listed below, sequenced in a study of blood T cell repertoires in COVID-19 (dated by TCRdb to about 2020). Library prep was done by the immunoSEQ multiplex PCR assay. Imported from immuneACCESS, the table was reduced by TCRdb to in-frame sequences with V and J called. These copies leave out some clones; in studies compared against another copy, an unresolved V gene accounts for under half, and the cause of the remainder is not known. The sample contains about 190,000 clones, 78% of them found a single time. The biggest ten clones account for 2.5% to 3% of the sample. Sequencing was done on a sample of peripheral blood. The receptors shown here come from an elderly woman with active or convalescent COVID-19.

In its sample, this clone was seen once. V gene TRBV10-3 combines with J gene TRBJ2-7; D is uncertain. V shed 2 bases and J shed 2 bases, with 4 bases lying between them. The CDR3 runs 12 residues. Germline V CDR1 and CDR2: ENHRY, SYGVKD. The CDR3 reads CAISELTYEQYF. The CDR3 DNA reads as TGTGCCATCAGTGAGCTTACCTACGAGCAGTACTTC.

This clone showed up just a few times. Here the CDR3 DNA reads TGTGCCAGCAGCTTCGCAGGTAGACGTGGATCCTCCTACGAGCAGTACTTC. Translating it yields CASSFAGRRGSSYEQYF. The chain is built from TRBV7-8 and TRBJ2-7; the D is unclear. There are 17 residues in the CDR3. Germline V gene data show CDR1 as SGHVS and CDR2 as FQNEAQ. Trimming pared 3 bases from V and 0 bases from J, leaving 18 bases between.

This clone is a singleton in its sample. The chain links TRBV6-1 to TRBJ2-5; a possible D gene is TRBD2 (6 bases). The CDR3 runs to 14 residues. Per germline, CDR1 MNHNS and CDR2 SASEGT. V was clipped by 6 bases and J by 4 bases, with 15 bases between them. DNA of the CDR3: TGTGCCAGCAGACCTACCGGGGGTAGAGAGACCCAGTACTTC. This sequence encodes CASRPTGGRETQYF.

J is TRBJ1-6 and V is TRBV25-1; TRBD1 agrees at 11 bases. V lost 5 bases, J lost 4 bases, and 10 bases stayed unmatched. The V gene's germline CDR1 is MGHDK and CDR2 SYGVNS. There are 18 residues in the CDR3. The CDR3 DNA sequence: TGTGCCAGCAGTCCGAACTCAGGGGACAGGGGGTATAATTCACCCCTCCACTTT. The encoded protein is CASSPNSGDRGYNSPLHF.

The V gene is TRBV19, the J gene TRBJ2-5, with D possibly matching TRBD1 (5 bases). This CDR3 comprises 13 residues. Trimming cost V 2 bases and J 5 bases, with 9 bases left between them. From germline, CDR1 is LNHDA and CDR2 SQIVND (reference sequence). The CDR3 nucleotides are TGTGCCAGTAGTATACCAGGGTGGGAGACCCAGTACTTC. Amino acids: CASSIPGWETQYF.

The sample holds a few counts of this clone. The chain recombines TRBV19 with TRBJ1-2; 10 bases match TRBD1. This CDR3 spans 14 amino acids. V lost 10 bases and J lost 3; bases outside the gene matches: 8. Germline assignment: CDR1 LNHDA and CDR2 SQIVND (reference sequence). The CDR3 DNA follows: TGTGCCACTGCCGGGACAGGGGCGTACTATGGCTACACCTTC. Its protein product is CATAGTGAYYGYTF.

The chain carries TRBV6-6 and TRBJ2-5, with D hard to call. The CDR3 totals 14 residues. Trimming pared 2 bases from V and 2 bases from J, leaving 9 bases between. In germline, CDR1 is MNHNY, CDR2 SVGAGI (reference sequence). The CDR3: CASSYPPEQETQYF. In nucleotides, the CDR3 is TGTGCCAGCAGTTACCCCCCCGAGCAAGAGACCCAGTACTTC.

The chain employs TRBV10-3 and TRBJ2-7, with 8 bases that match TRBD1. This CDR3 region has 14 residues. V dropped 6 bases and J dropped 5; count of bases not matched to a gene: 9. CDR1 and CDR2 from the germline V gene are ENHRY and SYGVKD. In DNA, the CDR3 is TGTGCCATCAGGGACAGGGACAGCCTAAACGAGCAGTACTTC. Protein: CAIRDRDSLNEQYF.

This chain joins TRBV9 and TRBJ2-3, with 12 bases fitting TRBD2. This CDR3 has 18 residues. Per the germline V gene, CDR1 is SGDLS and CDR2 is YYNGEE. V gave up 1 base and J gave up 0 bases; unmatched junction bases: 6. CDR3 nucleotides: TGTGCCAGCAGCGTATCGGGACTAGCGGGCTCTAGCACAGATACGCAGTATTTT. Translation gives CASSVSGLAGSSTDTQYF.

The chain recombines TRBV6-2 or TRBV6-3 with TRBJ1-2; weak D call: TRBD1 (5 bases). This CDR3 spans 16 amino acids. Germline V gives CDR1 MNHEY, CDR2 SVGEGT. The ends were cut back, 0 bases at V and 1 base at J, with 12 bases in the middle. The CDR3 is CASSYSRTRNNYGYTF. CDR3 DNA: TGTGCCAGCAGTTACTCAAGGACAAGAAATAACTATGGCTACACCTTC.

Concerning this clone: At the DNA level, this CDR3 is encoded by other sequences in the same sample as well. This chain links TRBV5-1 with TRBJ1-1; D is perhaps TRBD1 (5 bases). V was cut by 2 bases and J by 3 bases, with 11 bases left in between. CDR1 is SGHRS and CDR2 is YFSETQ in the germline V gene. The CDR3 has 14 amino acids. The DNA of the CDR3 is TGCGCCAGCAGCTTAGGGCAGGGATACACTGAAGCTTTCTTT. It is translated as CASSLGQGYTEAFF. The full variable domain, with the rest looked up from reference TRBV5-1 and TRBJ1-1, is KAGVTQTPRYLIKTRGQQVTLSCSPISGHRSVSWYQQTPGQGLQFLFEYFSETQRNKGNFPGRFSGRQFSNSRSEMNVSTLELGDSALYLCASSLGQGYTEAFFGQGTRLTVV.

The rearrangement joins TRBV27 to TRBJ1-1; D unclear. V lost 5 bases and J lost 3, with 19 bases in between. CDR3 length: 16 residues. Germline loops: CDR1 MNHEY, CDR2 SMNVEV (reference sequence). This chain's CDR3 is CASSPFKNTVDTEAFF. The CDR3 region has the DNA TGTGCCAGCAGTCCGTTCAAAAATACAGTTGACACTGAAGCTTTCTTT.

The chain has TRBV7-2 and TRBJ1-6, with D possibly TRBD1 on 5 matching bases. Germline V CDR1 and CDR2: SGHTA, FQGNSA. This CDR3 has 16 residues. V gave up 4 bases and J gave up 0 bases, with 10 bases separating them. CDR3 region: CASSSGGGSYNSPLHF. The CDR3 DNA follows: TGTGCCAGCAGCTCAGGCGGGGGCTCCTATAATTCACCCCTCCACTTT.

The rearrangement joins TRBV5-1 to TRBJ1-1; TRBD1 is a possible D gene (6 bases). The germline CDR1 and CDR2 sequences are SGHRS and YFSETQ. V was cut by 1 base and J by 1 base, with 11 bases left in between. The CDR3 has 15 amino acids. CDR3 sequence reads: CASSLTSGANTEAFF. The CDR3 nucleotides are TGCGCCAGCAGCTTGACGTCAGGGGCGAACACTGAAGCTTTCTTT.

The DNA of the CDR3 is TGTGCCATCAGCCCCGACAGGGGGCTTAGCAATGAGCAGTTCTTC. This codes for CAISPDRGLSNEQFF. The chain carries TRBV10-3 and TRBJ2-1, with 10 bases that match TRBD1. The CDR3 covers 15 residues. Germline lookup yields CDR1 ENHRY and CDR2 SYGVKD. V shed 6 bases, J shed 6 bases, and the junction held 8 bases outside the gene matches.

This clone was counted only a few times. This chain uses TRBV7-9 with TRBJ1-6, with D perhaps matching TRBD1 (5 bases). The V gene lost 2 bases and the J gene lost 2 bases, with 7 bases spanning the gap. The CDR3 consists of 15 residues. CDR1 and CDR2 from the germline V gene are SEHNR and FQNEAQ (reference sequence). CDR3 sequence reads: CASSLSQAYNSPLHF. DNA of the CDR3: TGTGCCAGCAGCTTATCACAGGCCTATAATTCACCCCTCCACTTT.